The rows below give T cell receptor beta chains drawn from one sample of a study of OX40 agonist ivuxolimab in advanced cancers. Profiling relied on immunoSEQ multiplex PCR, and the TCRdb table lists in-frame clones only, not all of them. The sample has roughly 50,000 clones; roughly 86% are singletons. Sequencing used CD4+ or CD8+ T cells sorted from blood, obtained in a trial of the OX40 agonist ivuxolimab. These receptors all stem from an adult with an advanced solid tumor such as melanoma, head and neck, liver or kidney cancer. Both conserved end residues are part of each CDR3. Size is omitted from some rows. Given values are once, few, many or a class for expanded clones.

v_call: TRBV19
clone_size: .
j_call: TRBJ1-1
cdr3_aa: CASSIAGGRMNTEAFF

v_call: TRBV6-1
clone_size: .
j_call: TRBJ1-2
cdr3_aa: CASSEEAAGSYYGYTF

v_call: TRBV5-4
clone_size: .
j_call: TRBJ2-6
cdr3_aa: CASSFSGANVLTF

v_call: TRBV27
clone_size: few
j_call: TRBJ2-7
cdr3_aa: CASSLSWGEAAYEQYF

v_call: TRBV4-3
clone_size: .
j_call: TRBJ2-1
cdr3_aa: CASSQDLPGGAGWQFF

v_call: TRBV7-2
clone_size: .
j_call: TRBJ2-2
cdr3_aa: CASSPFAGGTGELFF

v_call: TRBV11-2
clone_size: .
j_call: TRBJ1-1
cdr3_aa: CASSFHLLQNTEAFF

v_call: TRBV9
clone_size: .
j_call: TRBJ2-1
cdr3_aa: CASSVGGGSYNEQFF

v_call: TRBV5-1
clone_size: .
j_call: TRBJ2-7
cdr3_aa: CASSWPQDRGGYEQYF

v_call: TRBV29-1
clone_size: .
j_call: TRBJ2-6
cdr3_aa: CSVTDSPGSGANVLTF

v_call: TRBV11-3
clone_size: .
j_call: TRBJ1-2
cdr3_aa: CASSFGTIGYTF

v_call: TRBV9
clone_size: .
j_call: TRBJ2-2
cdr3_aa: CASSRTGRTTGELFF

v_call: TRBV6-5
clone_size: once
j_call: TRBJ1-1
cdr3_aa: CASSYEGRGITEAFF

v_call: TRBV27
clone_size: .
j_call: TRBJ2-3
cdr3_aa: CASTSGTDTQYF

v_call: TRBV6-5
clone_size: .
j_call: TRBJ2-5
cdr3_aa: CASSYVPETQYF

v_call: TRBV7-8
clone_size: .
j_call: TRBJ2-5
cdr3_aa: CASSSRTSGNSLETQYF

v_call: TRBV9
clone_size: few
j_call: TRBJ2-2
cdr3_aa: CASSPAGGRITGELFF

v_call: TRBV7-6
clone_size: once
j_call: TRBJ1-1
cdr3_aa: CASSGDGNTEAFF

v_call: TRBV5-1
clone_size: .
j_call: TRBJ2-3
cdr3_aa: CASSGGQGGTDTQYF

v_call: TRBV18
clone_size: .
j_call: TRBJ1-1
cdr3_aa: CASSTRTDDTEAFF

v_call: TRBV6-1
clone_size: .
j_call: TRBJ2-5
cdr3_aa: CASSAVEETQYF

v_call: TRBV28
clone_size: .
j_call: TRBJ2-1
cdr3_aa: CASSPLAGGAYNEQFF

v_call: TRBV14
clone_size: .
j_call: TRBJ1-1
cdr3_aa: CASSLGGNTEAFF

v_call: TRBV4-1
clone_size: .
j_call: TRBJ2-1
cdr3_aa: CASSHLLPYNEQFF

v_call: TRBV7-9
clone_size: .
j_call: TRBJ2-5
cdr3_aa: CASSPLGGDETQYF

v_call: TRBV2
clone_size: .
j_call: TRBJ2-1
cdr3_aa: CASIPRGIGRLNEQFF

v_call: TRBV19
clone_size: .
j_call: TRBJ2-2
cdr3_aa: CASSIPANTGELFF

v_call: TRBV27
clone_size: .
j_call: TRBJ1-1
cdr3_aa: CASSFAGAATEAFF

v_call: TRBV5-6
clone_size: .
j_call: TRBJ2-2
cdr3_aa: CASSLEETGPRGELFF